Following are 3 T cell receptor beta chains from one sample sequenced in a study of human T cells and chemical hapten exposure. Described time point: patch test 2, 6 weeks after DPC sensitization. Treatment of the sample: therapeutic diphenylcyclopropenone sensitization with weekly scalp DPC. TCRdb called the RACE reads again in MiXCR, with one record for every CDR3 protein. The data show about 140,000 distinct CDR3 sequences, about 10% seen once. Sequences were derived from whole blood, sampled in connection with sensitization to the hapten diphenylcyclopropenone (DPC). These receptors were obtained from a woman between 50 and 59 years old with alopecia areata. Some clones in this sample may be carry-over from other donors' samples.

The V gene is TRBV7-2, the J gene TRBJ2-7; D is perhaps TRBD1 (7 bases). This CDR3 is built from 15 residues. Germline V lookup: CDR1 SGHTA, CDR2 FQGNSA. V was cut by 2 bases and J by 3 bases, with 14 bases left in between. The CDR3 protein is CASSLIPGGLYEQYF. The DNA for the CDR3 is TGTGCCAGCAGCTTAATTCCAGGGGGGCTCTACGAGCAGTACTTC.

This clonotype appeared many times. This sequence joins TRBV4-2 and TRBJ2-7; D perhaps matches TRBD1 (6 bases). The CDR3 loop spans 15 amino acids. Trimming shortened V by 0 bases and J by 5 bases, and 14 bases separated the two germline ends. Germline CDR1 is LGHNA and CDR2 is YNFKEQ. As DNA, the CDR3 is TGTGCCAGCAGCCAAGAGGGACACCTCAGGGACGAGCAGTACTTC. This gives the protein CASSQEGHLRDEQYF.

The table lists this clonotype with a few counts. The gene calls are TRBV18 and TRBJ2-3; D unresolved. The germline CDR1 and CDR2 sequences are KGHSH and LQKENI. Trimming took off 3 bases at V and 2 bases at J, with 9 bases between the two ends. The length of the CDR3 is 14 residues. The CDR3 reads CASSPNPITDTQYF. As DNA, the CDR3 is TGTGCCAGCTCACCCAACCCAATCACAGATACGCAGTATTTT. Based on the CDR3 plus reference TRBV18 and TRBJ2-3, the full variable domain is NAGVMQNPRHLVRRRGQEARLRCSPMKGHSHVYWYRQLPEEGLKFMVYLQKENIIDESGMPKERFSAEFPKEGPSILRIQQVVRGDSAAYFCASSPNPITDTQYFGPGTRLTVL.